This record concerns one T cell receptor beta chain sequence. The data derive from a study of blood T cell repertoires in COVID-19. The overall study: Researchers got acute and convalescent COVID-19 samples from the United States, Italy and Spain. The analysed material was cDNA or gDNA that came from T cells, B-cell-depleted T cells, or PBMCs.

This CDR3 region has 16 residues. V gave up 4 bases and J gave up 2 bases, with 18 bases separating them. Looked up from germline, CDR1 is SGHDT and CDR2 is YYEEEE. Original processing notes: From reference gene primer amplification, estimates of nucleated cell counts were derived. The data were produced by immunoSEQ multiplex PCR, yet TCRdb's version contains in-frame clones alone and is incomplete. That table gives V, J and clone size, and the DNA gave D and trimming. The table includes under 300,000 clones, over 70% detected once. The sample comprised peripheral blood. V gene TRBV5-6 combines with J gene TRBJ1-2; D perhaps matches TRBD1 (5 bases). The source of this sequence is a woman at least 80 years old with acute or convalescent COVID-19. As DNA, the CDR3 is TGTGCCAGCAGCCTCAAATATGACAAGGGGAACTATGGCTACACCTTC. It translates to CASSLKYDKGNYGYTF.